These T cell receptor beta chains were read from a single sample in a study of OX40 agonist ivuxolimab in advanced cancers. Here immunoSEQ multiplex PCR was the method, and the copy in TCRdb shows in-frame clones only, minus some. Seen here are tens of thousands of clones, 80% to 90% observed once, and the top ten hold about 4.5%. Here the sequenced sample was CD4+ or CD8+ T cells sorted from blood, taken in a trial of the OX40 agonist ivuxolimab. These receptors came from an adult with an advanced solid tumor such as melanoma, head and neck, liver or kidney cancer. The CDR3 runs from the conserved cysteine through the conserved F or W. Fields, in order: CDR3 length, J gene, V gene, CDR3 protein.

>15|TRBJ2-1|TRBV10-3
CAISPGTSGYNEQFF
>13|TRBJ1-6|TRBV18
CASSPTDNSPLHF
>16|TRBJ2-2|TRBV7-6
CASSLAIGQGAGELFF
>13|TRBJ1-1|TRBV19
CASSARGGTEAFF
>15|TRBJ2-2|TRBV5-1
CASSKGTAVTGELFF
>15|TRBJ2-1|TRBV2
CASSRLAGVRNEQFF
>14|TRBJ2-3|TRBV7-2
CASSNSGSGYTQYF
>14|TRBJ2-3|TRBV2
CASNFDSFTDTQYF
>13|TRBJ1-2|TRBV2
CASSERVSYGYTF
>16|TRBJ2-2|TRBV28
CASSRRENANTGELFF
>15|TRBJ1-2|TRBV21-1
CASSKRNGDSAGYTF
>15|TRBJ2-3|TRBV5-1
CASSPKTGSTDTQYF
>14|TRBJ1-1|TRBV18
CASSRNRENTEAFF
>15|TRBJ2-7|TRBV27
CASSVETGSTYEQYF
>15|TRBJ2-7|TRBV5-5
CASSGLAGEGYEQYF
>15|TRBJ2-1|TRBV9
CASSGFATAYNEQFF
>12|TRBJ2-7|TRBV9
CASSSDSYEQYF
>16|TRBJ2-6|TRBV28
CASKMADEVRANVLTF
>14|TRBJ2-2|TRBV2
CASRLTGGTGELFF
>15|TRBJ2-7|TRBV27
CASTRGGTSSYEQYF
>15|TRBJ2-3|TRBV10-3
CAISEGHERTDTQYF
>16|TRBJ2-3|TRBV10-3
CAISGTSGSGTDTQYF
>13|TRBJ2-7|TRBV11-2
CASSFGSPYEQYF
>13|TRBJ1-2|TRBV7-9
CASSLTTGTGVTF
>16|TRBJ1-5|TRBV19
CASSIGGDRANQPQHF
>14|TRBJ2-1|TRBV11-2
CTSSQDRSGGEQFF
>14|TRBJ2-3|TRBV6-1
CASLTSGWVWTQYF
>13|TRBJ2-5|TRBV30
CAWSVTGQETQYF
>13|TRBJ2-7|TRBV6-6
CASTPQGAEEQYF
>9|TRBJ2-5|TRBV25-1
CASGETQYF
>14|TRBJ2-7|TRBV18
CASTSGSSSYEQYF
>15|TRBJ1-2|TRBV2
CATTASSLAGYGYTF
>14|TRBJ1-3|TRBV28
CASYPGSSGNTIYF
>14|TRBJ2-3|TRBV10-3
CAIQTSGSTDTQYF
>13|TRBJ1-5|TRBV19
CASRGASNQPQHF
>12|TRBJ2-1|TRBV7-2
CASSSLGSEQFF
>15|TRBJ1-4|TRBV19
CASSMRTGINEKLFF
>13|TRBJ1-1|TRBV11-3
CASSREAGTEAFF
>19|TRBJ2-7|TRBV18
CASSPRPFYGTGDTYEQYF
>14|TRBJ2-7|TRBV14
CASSQDQFYAEQYF
>14|TRBJ1-2|TRBV5-4
CASSSNQGQGGYTF
>14|TRBJ1-4|TRBV6-1
CASSTQGGNEKLFF
>14|TRBJ2-5|TRBV6-1
CATLAGVLQETQYF
>18|TRBJ2-6|TRBV5-5
CASSLRTGESSGANVLTF
>14|TRBJ2-1|TRBV6-1
CASRPSGSYNEQFF
>15|TRBJ1-2|TRBV6-1
CASSEPGDPGYGYTF
>11|TRBJ2-3|TRBV5-1
CASSLEDTQYF
>13|TRBJ2-3|TRBV5-8
CASPRLARDTQYF
>13|TRBJ1-1|TRBV5-4
CASSDQGLTEAFF